These T cell receptor beta chains were read from a single sample in a study of blood T cell repertoires in COVID-19. Some clones are missing from TCRdb's copy, which holds only in-frame ones; the method was immunoSEQ multiplex PCR. The profile shows over 50,000 clones, around 81% of them singletons. The sample was peripheral blood. The receptor source for this set is a man in his 70s with acute or convalescent COVID-19. The CDR3 runs from the conserved cysteine through the conserved F or W. Fields, in order: clone size, J gene, V gene, CDR3 protein. For some rows the clone size is stated as once, few or many, or as a class when expanded; others skip it.

abundance: -
j_gene: TRBJ1-2
v_gene: TRBV15
CDR3aa: CATSRKGGYGYTF

abundance: -
j_gene: TRBJ1-6
v_gene: TRBV7-9
CDR3aa: CASSLAGRSSYNSPLHF

abundance: -
j_gene: TRBJ2-7
v_gene: TRBV19
CDR3aa: CASSITGGASYEQYF

abundance: -
j_gene: TRBJ1-3
v_gene: TRBV5-4
CDR3aa: CASSLGFGGNTIYF

abundance: few
j_gene: TRBJ2-2
v_gene: TRBV6-4
CDR3aa: CASKVTLTSGELFF

abundance: -
j_gene: TRBJ2-5
v_gene: TRBV10-1
CDR3aa: CASSESTGRGLGETQYF

abundance: once
j_gene: TRBJ2-1
v_gene: TRBV19
CDR3aa: CASSILRTGYGSYNEQFF

abundance: -
j_gene: TRBJ1-5
v_gene: TRBV2
CDR3aa: CASSSYRGLQPQHF

abundance: -
j_gene: TRBJ2-7
v_gene: TRBV5-1
CDR3aa: CASSHRQGGYEQYF

abundance: -
j_gene: TRBJ2-5
v_gene: TRBV28
CDR3aa: CASSLDSQETQYF

abundance: -
j_gene: TRBJ2-5
v_gene: TRBV29-1
CDR3aa: CSVDGSQETQYF

abundance: -
j_gene: TRBJ2-1
v_gene: TRBV7-6
CDR3aa: CASSSAGAGSYNEQFF

abundance: -
j_gene: TRBJ2-2
v_gene: TRBV5-1
CDR3aa: CASSTVAGSTGELFF

abundance: few
j_gene: TRBJ1-5
v_gene: TRBV7-2
CDR3aa: CASSLAVSESNQPQHF

abundance: -
j_gene: TRBJ2-1
v_gene: TRBV24-1
CDR3aa: CATSKRSGGPPRGQFF

abundance: -
j_gene: TRBJ1-4
v_gene: TRBV28
CDR3aa: CASKASTGGFEKLFF

abundance: -
j_gene: TRBJ2-7
v_gene: TRBV11-2
CDR3aa: CASSPQGLSYEQYF

abundance: -
j_gene: TRBJ1-3
v_gene: TRBV18
CDR3aa: CASSPLGDSDSGNTIYF

abundance: -
j_gene: TRBJ2-5
v_gene: TRBV7-9
CDR3aa: CASISTSGGQETQYF

abundance: medium-sized
j_gene: TRBJ2-1
v_gene: TRBV5-4
CDR3aa: CASSFAAGGPFFSYNEQFF

abundance: -
j_gene: TRBJ1-5
v_gene: TRBV28
CDR3aa: CAGGDQPQHF

abundance: -
j_gene: TRBJ1-1
v_gene: TRBV5-1
CDR3aa: CAGRQGVNTEAFF

abundance: -
j_gene: TRBJ2-2
v_gene: TRBV5-1
CDR3aa: CASSLAAGNTGELFF

abundance: once
j_gene: TRBJ1-4
v_gene: TRBV11-2
CDR3aa: CASSVSRHLNEKLFF

abundance: -
j_gene: TRBJ2-7
v_gene: TRBV28
CDR3aa: CASSFTGTGVYEQYF

abundance: -
j_gene: TRBJ1-1
v_gene: TRBV19
CDR3aa: CASTGYTEAFF

abundance: -
j_gene: TRBJ1-4
v_gene: TRBV24-1
CDR3aa: CATSDTGQDPGEKLFF

abundance: -
j_gene: TRBJ2-5
v_gene: TRBV6-1
CDR3aa: CASSEGPGRETQYF

abundance: once
j_gene: TRBJ1-2
v_gene: TRBV7-9
CDR3aa: CASYGGFSGGYTF

abundance: -
j_gene: TRBJ1-1
v_gene: TRBV11-3
CDR3aa: CASSFSGVNTEAFF

abundance: -
j_gene: TRBJ1-1
v_gene: TRBV6-5
CDR3aa: CASSPVELTEAFF

abundance: few
j_gene: TRBJ2-5
v_gene: TRBV19
CDR3aa: CASSIGPWTGGVETQYF

abundance: -
j_gene: TRBJ1-4
v_gene: TRBV10-1
CDR3aa: CASSETGATNEKLFF

abundance: -
j_gene: TRBJ2-3
v_gene: TRBV4-2
CDR3aa: CASSQKGTGGTDTQYF

abundance: -
j_gene: TRBJ2-1
v_gene: TRBV5-1
CDR3aa: CASSFSGGRRYEQFF

abundance: -
j_gene: TRBJ2-3
v_gene: TRBV3-1/TRBV3-2
CDR3aa: CASSPHSGSSTDTQYF

abundance: -
j_gene: TRBJ2-1
v_gene: TRBV7-3
CDR3aa: CASSLGGGQYNEQFF

abundance: -
j_gene: TRBJ1-6
v_gene: TRBV13
CDR3aa: CASSLGRGEGSPLHF

abundance: -
j_gene: TRBJ1-4
v_gene: TRBV2
CDR3aa: CASREDREGTNEKLFF

abundance: few
j_gene: TRBJ1-5
v_gene: TRBV6-5
CDR3aa: CAVRDRRGQPQHF

abundance: -
j_gene: TRBJ1-5
v_gene: TRBV2
CDR3aa: CASSEAWTGSGKPQHF